This paragraph covers one T cell receptor beta chain sequence. The data were obtained in a study of blood T cell repertoires in COVID-19. About the research overall: Acute and convalescent COVID-19 samples came from the United States, Italy and Spain.

This CDR3 has 14 residues. CDR1 is LGHDT, CDR2 YNNKEL, per germline (reference sequence). V lost 0 bases and J 6 bases, leaving 10 bases between the germline ends. Authors' data handling: Amplification with reference gene primers provided the estimates of nucleated cell counts. TCRdb's table, derived via immunoSEQ multiplex PCR, lists solely in-frame clones and lacks some. From that table come the V and J calls and clone size; the DNA was used to work out D and trimming. In the table there are 250,000 or so clones, roughly 84% of which are singletons. The chain uses TRBV3-1 (or the pseudogene TRBV3-2) and TRBJ2-3; D gene unclear. The sample comprised peripheral blood. This clonotype originated in a woman in her thirties or forties who had recovered from COVID-19. CDR3 sequence (DNA): TGTGCCAGCAGCCAAGACTTTAGTATGGATACGCAGTATTTT. Protein: CASSQDFSMDTQYF.